These T cell receptor beta chains were read from a single sample in a study of CD8+ T cells in alopecia areata. TCRdb keeps only in-frame clones here, not all; method: immunoSEQ multiplex PCR. Counted here are just over 150,000 clones, less than 65% occurring once; the ten biggest clones make up approximately 19%. The sample was CD8+ T cells sorted from blood, taken at week 0. These receptors all stem from a human donor with alopecia areata. Each CDR3 is given with its conserved first and last residue. D genes are given only for firm matches. Clone size appears in some rows only: once, few, many, or a class for an expanded clone.

>few|TRBV25-1|12|TRBJ2-7|-
CASSDTSYEQYF
TGTGCCAGCAGTGATACTTCCTACGAGCAGTACTTC
>few|TRBV30|12|TRBJ2-3|TRBD1
CAWADRADTQYF
TGTGCCTGGGCGGACAGGGCGGATACGCAGTATTTT
>-|TRBV15|17|TRBJ2-3|-
CATSRVPREVGADTQYF
TGTGCCACCAGCAGAGTCCCGAGGGAGGTCGGGGCAGATACGCAGTATTTT
>-|TRBV5-4|15|TRBJ2-7|TRBD1
CASSLKRDRSDEQYF
TGTGCCAGCAGCTTGAAAAGGGACAGGTCGGACGAGCAGTACTTC
>-|TRBV7-2|15|TRBJ2-7|-
CASSLGGGALYEQYF
TGTGCCAGCAGCTTAGGCGGTGGGGCCCTCTACGAGCAGTACTTC
>many|TRBV6-4|15|TRBJ2-3|-
CASSEGRQGTDTQYF
TGTGCCAGCAGTGAAGGGAGGCAGGGCACAGATACGCAGTATTTT
>-|TRBV30|13|TRBJ2-7|-
CAWSMGQTYEQYF
TGTGCCTGGAGTATGGGCCAGACCTACGAGCAGTACTTC
>once|TRBV4-3|16|TRBJ1-2|-
CASSQDGGQEGYGYTF
TGCGCCAGCAGCCAAGATGGTGGGCAGGAAGGCTATGGCTACACCTTC
>-|TRBV19|10|TRBJ2-5|-
CASKGETQYF
TGTGCCAGTAAAGGGGAGACCCAGTACTTC
>-|TRBV9|14|TRBJ1-1|-
CASSPSTRGAEAFF
TGTGCCAGCAGCCCTAGCACCCGAGGGGCTGAAGCTTTCTTT
>-|TRBV13|14|TRBJ2-1|-
CASSLRRGANEQFF
TGTGCCAGCAGCTTACGTCGGGGGGCGAATGAGCAGTTCTTC
>-|TRBV7-2|13|TRBJ2-7|-
CASTYGKFYEQYF
TGTGCCAGCACCTACGGTAAATTCTACGAGCAGTACTTC
>few|TRBV21-1|15|TRBJ2-7|-
CASSHRTGGFYEQYF
TGTGCCAGCAGCCATAGGACAGGGGGATTCTACGAGCAGTACTTC
>-|TRBV4-2|16|TRBJ2-1|-
CASSQGDGGLYNEQFF
TGTGCCAGCAGCCAAGGGGACGGGGGTTTATACAATGAGCAGTTCTTC
>-|TRBV28|18|TRBJ2-5|TRBD2
CASRPGTSGGSFQETQYF
TGTGCCAGCAGACCCGGGACTAGCGGGGGATCGTTCCAAGAGACCCAGTACTTC
>-|TRBV9|15|TRBJ2-2|TRBD1
CASSPGTGYTGELFF
TGTGCCAGCAGCCCCGGGACAGGGTACACCGGGGAGCTGTTTTTT
>-|TRBV15|13|TRBJ2-7|-
CATSQGLPGEQYF
TGTGCCACCAGTCAGGGCCTGCCGGGGGAGCAGTACTTC
>-|TRBV10-3|11|TRBJ2-1|-
CAISESNEQFF
TGTGCCATCAGTGAGTCCAATGAGCAGTTCTTC
>-|TRBV5-6|13|TRBJ2-1|TRBD2
CASSYGTSGEQFF
TGTGCCAGCAGTTATGGGACTAGCGGTGAGCAGTTCTTC
>-|TRBV4-3|17|TRBJ2-2|TRBD1
CASSQLTGDPRGGELFF
TGCGCCAGCAGCCAGCTGACAGGGGACCCCCGGGGCGGGGAGCTGTTTTTT
>-|TRBV27|13|TRBJ1-5|-
CASSSRVDQPQHF
TGTGCCAGCAGTTCCAGGGTCGATCAGCCCCAGCATTTT
>once|TRBV9|18|TRBJ2-3|TRBD2
CASSVEGLAGGPPDTQYF
TGTGCCAGCAGCGTAGAGGGACTAGCGGGGGGCCCCCCAGATACGCAGTATTTT
>-|TRBV29-1|14|TRBJ1-1|-
CSVEEAGRYTEAFF
TGCAGCGTTGAAGAGGCCGGCCGCTACACTGAAGCTTTCTTT
>-|TRBV9|13|TRBJ2-7|-
CASSVGMLGEQYF
TGTGCCAGCAGCGTAGGAATGCTGGGCGAGCAGTACTTC
>-|TRBV4-3|14|TRBJ2-7|-
CASSQGRPGYEQYF
TGCGCCAGCAGCCAAGGTCGACCGGGCTACGAGCAGTACTTC
>-|TRBV4-2|18|TRBJ2-1|TRBD1
CASSLLLPVGQGYNEQFF
TGTGCCAGCAGCCTTCTACTTCCGGTGGGACAGGGGTACAATGAGCAGTTCTTC
>-|TRBV5-1|12|TRBJ2-1|TRBD1
CASRDRVNEQFF
TGCGCCAGCAGGGACAGGGTCAATGAGCAGTTCTTC
>-|TRBV30|15|TRBJ1-1|-
CAWSWGGSGNTEAFF
TGTGCCTGGAGTTGGGGGGGATCCGGGAACACTGAAGCTTTCTTT